This TCR beta chain was observed in a study of blood T cell repertoires in COVID-19. About the research overall: Samples taken during acute and convalescent COVID-19 were collected in the United States, Italy and Spain. T cells, B-cell-depleted T cells, or PBMCs provided the cDNA or gDNA that served as material.

This clone was observed a single time. Sequencing used immunoSEQ multiplex PCR; TCRdb keeps in-frame clones, though not all of them. The table shows about 440,000 clones, with approximately 90% occurring only once. Sequencing input: peripheral blood. The TCR sequence derives from a woman aged 25 to 39 with acute or convalescent COVID-19.

The CDR3 loop is CASSSLGGFLAKNIQYF. The CDR3 DNA follows: TGTGCCAGCAGCTCGTTGGGGGGGTTCCTAGCCAAAAACATTCAGTACTTC. This chain joins TRBV13 and TRBJ2-4, with TRBD2 matching 7 bases. CDR3 length: 17 amino acids. The germline V gene has CDR1 PRHDT and CDR2 FYEKMQ (reference sequence). The ends lost 4 bases at V and 0 bases at J; junction bases unmatched: 9. Looking up the rest from reference TRBV13 and TRBJ2-4 gives the full variable domain: AAGVIQSPRHLIKEKRETATLKCYPIPRHDTVYWYQQGPGQDPQFLISFYEKMQSDKGSIPDRFSAQQFSDYHSELNMSSLELGDSALYFCASSSLGGFLAKNIQYFGAGTRLSVL.